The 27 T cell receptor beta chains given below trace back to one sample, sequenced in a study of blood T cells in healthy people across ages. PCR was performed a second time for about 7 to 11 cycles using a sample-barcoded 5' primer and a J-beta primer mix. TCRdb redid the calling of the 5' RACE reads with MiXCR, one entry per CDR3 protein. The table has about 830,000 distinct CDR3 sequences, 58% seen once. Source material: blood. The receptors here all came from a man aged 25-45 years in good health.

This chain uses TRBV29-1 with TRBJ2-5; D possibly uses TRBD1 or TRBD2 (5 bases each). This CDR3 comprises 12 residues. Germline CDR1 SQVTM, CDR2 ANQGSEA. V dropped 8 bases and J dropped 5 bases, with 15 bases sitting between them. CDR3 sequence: CSSGPAVETQYF. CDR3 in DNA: TGCAGCTCGGGGCCAGCCGTGGAGACCCAGTACTTC.

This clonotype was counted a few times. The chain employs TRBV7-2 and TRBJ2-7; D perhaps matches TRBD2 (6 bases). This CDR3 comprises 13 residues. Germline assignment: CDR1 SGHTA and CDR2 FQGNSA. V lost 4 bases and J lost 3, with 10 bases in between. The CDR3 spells CASSSRRGYEQYF. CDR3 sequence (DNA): TGTGCCAGCAGCTCTAGGAGGGGCTACGAGCAGTACTTC.

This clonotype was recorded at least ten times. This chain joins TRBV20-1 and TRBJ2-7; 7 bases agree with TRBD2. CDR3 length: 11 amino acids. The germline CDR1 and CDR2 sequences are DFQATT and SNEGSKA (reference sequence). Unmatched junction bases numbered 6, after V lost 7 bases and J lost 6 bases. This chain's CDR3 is CSGVGEGEQYF. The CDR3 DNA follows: TGCAGTGGTGTAGGGGAGGGCGAGCAGTACTTC.

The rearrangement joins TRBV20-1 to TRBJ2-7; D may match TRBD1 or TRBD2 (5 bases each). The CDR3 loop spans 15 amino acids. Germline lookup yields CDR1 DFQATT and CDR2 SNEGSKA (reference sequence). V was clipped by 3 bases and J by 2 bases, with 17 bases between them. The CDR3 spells CSASKRGERTYEQYF. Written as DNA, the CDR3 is TGCAGTGCTAGTAAACGGGGCGAGCGAACCTACGAGCAGTACTTC.

As DNA, the CDR3 is TGCGCCAGCAGCCAAGAAGGATTAATGGAAACGTACTATGGCTACACCTTC. Translation gives CASSQEGLMETYYGYTF. The chain has TRBV4-1 and TRBJ1-2; D unclear. Trimming left V 0 bases short and J 3 bases short, with 17 bases between. Germline V gives CDR1 MGHRA, CDR2 YSYEKL. The CDR3 has 17 residues.

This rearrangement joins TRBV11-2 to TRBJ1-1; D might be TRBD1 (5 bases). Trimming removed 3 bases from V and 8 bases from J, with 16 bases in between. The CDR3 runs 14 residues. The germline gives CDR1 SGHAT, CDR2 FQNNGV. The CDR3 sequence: CASSFGASAGEAFF. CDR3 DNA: TGTGCCAGCAGCTTTGGGGCCTCAGCGGGGGAAGCTTTCTTT. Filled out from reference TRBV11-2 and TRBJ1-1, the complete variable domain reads EAGVAQSPRYKIIEKRQSVAFWCNPISGHATLYWYQQILGQGPKLLIQFQNNGVVDDSQLPKDRFSAERLKGVDSTLKIQPAKLEDSAVYLCASSFGASAGEAFFGQGTRLTVV.

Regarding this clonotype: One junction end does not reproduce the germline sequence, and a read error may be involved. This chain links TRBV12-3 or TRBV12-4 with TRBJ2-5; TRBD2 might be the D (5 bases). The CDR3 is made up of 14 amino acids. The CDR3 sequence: CASSLLSGGETRYF. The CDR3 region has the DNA TGTGCCAGCAGTTTACTTAGTGGAGGAGAGACCCGGTACTTC.

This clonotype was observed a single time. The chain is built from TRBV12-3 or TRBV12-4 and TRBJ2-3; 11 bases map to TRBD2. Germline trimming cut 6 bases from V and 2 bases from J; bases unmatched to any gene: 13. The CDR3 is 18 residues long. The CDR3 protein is CASRTTGTSGIPTDTQYF. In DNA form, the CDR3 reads TGTGCCAGCAGAACGACCGGGACTAGCGGAATACCCACAGATACGCAGTATTTT.

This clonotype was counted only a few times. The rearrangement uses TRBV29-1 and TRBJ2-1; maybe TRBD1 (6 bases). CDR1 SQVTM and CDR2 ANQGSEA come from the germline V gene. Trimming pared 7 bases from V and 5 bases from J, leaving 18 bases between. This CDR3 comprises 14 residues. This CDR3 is CSGTSRGNNNEQFF. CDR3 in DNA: TGCAGCGGGACGTCCAGGGGAAATAACAATGAGCAGTTCTTC.

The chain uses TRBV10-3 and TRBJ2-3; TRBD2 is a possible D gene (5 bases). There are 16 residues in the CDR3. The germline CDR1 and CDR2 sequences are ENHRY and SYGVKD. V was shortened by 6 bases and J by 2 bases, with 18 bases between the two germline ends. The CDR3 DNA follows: TGTGCCATCAGGACCACCCATAGCGAAAACACAGATACGCAGTATTTT. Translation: CAIRTTHSENTDTQYF.

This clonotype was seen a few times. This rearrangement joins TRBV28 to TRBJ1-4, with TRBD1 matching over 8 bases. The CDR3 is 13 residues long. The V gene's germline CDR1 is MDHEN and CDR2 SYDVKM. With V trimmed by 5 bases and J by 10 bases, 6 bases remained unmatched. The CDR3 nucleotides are TGTGCCAGCAGTATGGGACAGGACGGAAAACTGTTTTTT. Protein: CASSMGQDGKLFF. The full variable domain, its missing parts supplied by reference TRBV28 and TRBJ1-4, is DVKVTQSSRYLVKRTGEKVFLECVQDMDHENMFWYRQDPGLGLRLIYFSYDVKMKEKGDIPEGYSVSREKKERFSLILESASTNQTSMYLCASSMGQDGKLFFGSGTQLSVL.

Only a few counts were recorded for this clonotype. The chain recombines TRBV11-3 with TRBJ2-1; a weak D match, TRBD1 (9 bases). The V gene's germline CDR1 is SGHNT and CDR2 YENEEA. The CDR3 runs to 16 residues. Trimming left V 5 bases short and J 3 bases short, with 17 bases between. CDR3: CASSPGGTGYYNEQFF. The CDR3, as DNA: TGTGCCAGCAGCCCGGGGGGGACAGGGTACTACAATGAGCAGTTCTTC.

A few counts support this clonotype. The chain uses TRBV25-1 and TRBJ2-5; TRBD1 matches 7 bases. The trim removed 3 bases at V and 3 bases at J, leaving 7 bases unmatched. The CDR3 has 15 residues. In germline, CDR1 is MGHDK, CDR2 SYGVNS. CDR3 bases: TGTGCCAGCAGTGAGCAGGGGGACACTAAAGAGACCCAGTACTTC. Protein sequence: CASSEQGDTKETQYF.

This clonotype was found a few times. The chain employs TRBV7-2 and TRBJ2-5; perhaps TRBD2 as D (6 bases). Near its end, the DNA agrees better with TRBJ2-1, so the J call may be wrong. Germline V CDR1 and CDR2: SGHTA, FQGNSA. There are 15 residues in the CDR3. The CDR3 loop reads CASSLVGGGQETQFF. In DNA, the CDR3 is TGTGCCAGCAGCTTAGTCGGGGGTGGTCAAGAGACCCAGTTCTTC.

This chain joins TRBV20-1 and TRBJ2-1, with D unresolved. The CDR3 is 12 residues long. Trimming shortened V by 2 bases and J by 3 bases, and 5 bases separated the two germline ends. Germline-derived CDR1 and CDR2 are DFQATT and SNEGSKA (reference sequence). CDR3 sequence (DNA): TGCAGTGCTAGAAACCTCTACAATGAGCAGTTCTTC. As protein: CSARNLYNEQFF.

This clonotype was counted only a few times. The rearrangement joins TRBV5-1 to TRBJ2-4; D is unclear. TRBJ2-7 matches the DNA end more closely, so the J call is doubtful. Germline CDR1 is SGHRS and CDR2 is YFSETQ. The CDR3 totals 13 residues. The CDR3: CASSLADGVEQYF. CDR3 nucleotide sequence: TGCGCCAGCAGCTTGGCGGATGGGGTCGAGCAGTACTTC.

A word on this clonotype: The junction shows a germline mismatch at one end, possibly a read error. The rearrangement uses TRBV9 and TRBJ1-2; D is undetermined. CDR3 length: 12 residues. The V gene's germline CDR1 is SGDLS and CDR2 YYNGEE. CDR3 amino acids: CASSVSNFGYTF. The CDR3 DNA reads TGTGCCAGCAGCGTATCAAACTTTGGCTACACCTTC.

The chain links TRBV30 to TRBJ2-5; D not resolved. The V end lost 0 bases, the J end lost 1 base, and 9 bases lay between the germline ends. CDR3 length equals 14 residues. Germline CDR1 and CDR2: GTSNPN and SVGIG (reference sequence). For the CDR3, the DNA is TGTGCCTGGAGTGTAGGTCTGACCCAAGAGACCCAGTACTTC. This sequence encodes CAWSVGLTQETQYF.

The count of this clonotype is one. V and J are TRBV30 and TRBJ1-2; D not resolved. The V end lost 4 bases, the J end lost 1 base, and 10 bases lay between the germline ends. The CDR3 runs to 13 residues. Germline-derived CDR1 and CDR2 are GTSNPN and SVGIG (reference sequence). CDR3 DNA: TGTGCCTGGACCCTCGAGGTTAACTATGGCTACACCTTC. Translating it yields CAWTLEVNYGYTF.

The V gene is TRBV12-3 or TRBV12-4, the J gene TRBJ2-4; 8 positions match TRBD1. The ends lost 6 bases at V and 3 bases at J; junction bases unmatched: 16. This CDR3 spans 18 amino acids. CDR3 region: CASSQRLPGQEGKNIQYF. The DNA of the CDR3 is TGTGCCAGCAGCCAAAGACTCCCGGGACAGGAGGGCAAAAACATTCAGTACTTC.

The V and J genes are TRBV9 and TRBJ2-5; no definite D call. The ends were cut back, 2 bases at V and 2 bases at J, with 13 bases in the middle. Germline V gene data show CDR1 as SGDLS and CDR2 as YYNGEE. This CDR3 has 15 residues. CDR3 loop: CASSVSIQVQETQYF. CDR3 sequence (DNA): TGTGCCAGCAGCGTCTCGATCCAGGTTCAAGAGACCCAGTACTTC.

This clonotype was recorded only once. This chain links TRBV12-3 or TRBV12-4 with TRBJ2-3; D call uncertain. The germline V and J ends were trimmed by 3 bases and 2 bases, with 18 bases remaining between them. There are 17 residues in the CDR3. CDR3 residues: CASSFQRSHSNTDTQYF. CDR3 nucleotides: TGTGCCAGCAGTTTCCAGCGATCCCACTCCAACACAGATACGCAGTATTTT.

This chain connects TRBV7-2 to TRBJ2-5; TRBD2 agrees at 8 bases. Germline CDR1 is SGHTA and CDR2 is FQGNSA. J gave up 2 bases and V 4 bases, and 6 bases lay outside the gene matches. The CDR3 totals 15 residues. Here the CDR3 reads CASSSGGGTQETQYF. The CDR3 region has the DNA TGTGCCAGCAGCTCCGGCGGGGGGACTCAAGAGACCCAGTACTTC.

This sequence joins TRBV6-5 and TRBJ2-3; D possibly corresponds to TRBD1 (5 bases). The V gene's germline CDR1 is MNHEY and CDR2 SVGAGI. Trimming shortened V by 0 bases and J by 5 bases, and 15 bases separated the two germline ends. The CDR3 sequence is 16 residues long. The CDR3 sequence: CASSYSNFGRGDTQYF. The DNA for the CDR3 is TGTGCCAGCAGTTACTCGAATTTTGGTAGGGGAGATACGCAGTATTTT.

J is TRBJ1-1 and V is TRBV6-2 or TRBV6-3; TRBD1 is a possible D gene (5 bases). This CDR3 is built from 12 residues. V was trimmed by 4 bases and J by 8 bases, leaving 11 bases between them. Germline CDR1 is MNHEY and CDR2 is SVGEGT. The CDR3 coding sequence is TGTGCCAGCAGTTTGACAGTTGCCGAAGCTTTCTTT. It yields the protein CASSLTVAEAFF.

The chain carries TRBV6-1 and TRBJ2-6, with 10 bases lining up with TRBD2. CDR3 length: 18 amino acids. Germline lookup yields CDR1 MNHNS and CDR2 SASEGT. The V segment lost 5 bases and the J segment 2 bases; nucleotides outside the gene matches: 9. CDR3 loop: CASSPTKLAGTGANVLTF. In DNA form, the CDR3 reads TGTGCCAGCAGTCCCACAAAACTAGCGGGGACTGGGGCCAACGTCCTGACTTTC.

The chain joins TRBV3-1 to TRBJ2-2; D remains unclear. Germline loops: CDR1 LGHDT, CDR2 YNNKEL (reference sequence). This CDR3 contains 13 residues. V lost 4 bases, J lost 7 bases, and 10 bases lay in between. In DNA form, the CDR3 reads TGTGCCAGCAGCCGCCATGCAGGCGGGGAGCTGTTTTTT. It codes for CASSRHAGGELFF.